This note documents a single T cell receptor (beta chain) sequence. Data came from immunoSEQ multiplex PCR; TCRdb stores just in-frame clones and leaves some out. The sample records about 59,000 clones, over 85% being singletons. The data were obtained in a study of T cell changes during pregnancy in multiple sclerosis. There are 15 residues in the CDR3. The V and J ends lost 4 bases and 1 base, in that order; junction bases with no gene match: 2. Germline values: CDR1 SGHVS, CDR2 FNYEAQ. The J gene is TRBJ2-3, the V gene TRBV7-6; TRBD2 aligns across 10 bases. This TCR came from a female donor with multiple sclerosis, enrolled in a pregnancy study. Sequencing used CD4+ T cells from peripheral blood mononuclear cells, obtained before pregnancy. The CDR3 protein is CASSSGTSGTDTQYF. CDR3 DNA: TGTGCCAGCAGCTCCGGGACTAGCGGCACAGATACGCAGTATTTT.